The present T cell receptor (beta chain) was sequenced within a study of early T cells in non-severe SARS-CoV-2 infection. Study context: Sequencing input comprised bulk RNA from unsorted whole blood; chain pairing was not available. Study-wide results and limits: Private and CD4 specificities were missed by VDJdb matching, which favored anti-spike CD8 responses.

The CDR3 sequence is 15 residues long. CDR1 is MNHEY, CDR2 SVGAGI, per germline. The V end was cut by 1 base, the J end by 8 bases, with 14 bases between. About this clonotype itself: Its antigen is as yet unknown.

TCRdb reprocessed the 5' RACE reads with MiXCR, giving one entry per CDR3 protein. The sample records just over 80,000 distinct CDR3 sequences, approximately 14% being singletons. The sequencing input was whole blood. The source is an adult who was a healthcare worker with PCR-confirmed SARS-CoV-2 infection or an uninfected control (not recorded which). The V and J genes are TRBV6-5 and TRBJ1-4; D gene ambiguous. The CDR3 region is CASSYLPGFDEKLFF. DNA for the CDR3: TGTGCCAGCAGTTACTTACCGGGTTTTGACGAAAAACTGTTTTTT.